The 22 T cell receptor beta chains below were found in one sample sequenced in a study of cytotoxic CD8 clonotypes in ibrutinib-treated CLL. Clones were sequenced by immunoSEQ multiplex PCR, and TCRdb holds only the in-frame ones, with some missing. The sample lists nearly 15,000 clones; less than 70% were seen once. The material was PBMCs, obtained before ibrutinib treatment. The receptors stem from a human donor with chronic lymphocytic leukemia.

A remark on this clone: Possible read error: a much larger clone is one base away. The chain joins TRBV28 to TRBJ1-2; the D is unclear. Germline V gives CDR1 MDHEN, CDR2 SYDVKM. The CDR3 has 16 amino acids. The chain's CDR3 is CTSSLPAEAGSGGYTF. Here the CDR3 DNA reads TGTACCAGCAGCCTCCCTGCCGAGGCGGGGAGCGGTGGCTACACCTTC.

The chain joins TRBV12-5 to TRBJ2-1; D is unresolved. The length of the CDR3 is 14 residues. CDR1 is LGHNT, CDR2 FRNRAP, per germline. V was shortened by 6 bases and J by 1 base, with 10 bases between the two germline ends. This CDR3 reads CASGMTPSYNEQFF. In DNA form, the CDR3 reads TGTGCTAGTGGAATGACCCCGTCCTACAATGAGCAGTTCTTC.

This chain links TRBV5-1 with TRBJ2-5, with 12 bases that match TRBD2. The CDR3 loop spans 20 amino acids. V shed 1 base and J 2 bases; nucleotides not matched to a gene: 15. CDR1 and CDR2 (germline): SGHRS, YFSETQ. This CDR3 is CASSLRGLAGGPGTQETQYF. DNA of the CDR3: TGCGCCAGCAGCTTGAGGGGTCTAGCGGGAGGGCCAGGGACTCAAGAGACCCAGTACTTC.

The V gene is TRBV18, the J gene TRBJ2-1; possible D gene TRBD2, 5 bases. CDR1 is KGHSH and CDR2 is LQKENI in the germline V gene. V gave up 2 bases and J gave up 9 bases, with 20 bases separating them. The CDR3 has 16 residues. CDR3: CASSPTRLDSIAEQFF. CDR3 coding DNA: TGTGCCAGCTCACCAACGAGGCTGGACTCCATTGCTGAGCAGTTCTTC.

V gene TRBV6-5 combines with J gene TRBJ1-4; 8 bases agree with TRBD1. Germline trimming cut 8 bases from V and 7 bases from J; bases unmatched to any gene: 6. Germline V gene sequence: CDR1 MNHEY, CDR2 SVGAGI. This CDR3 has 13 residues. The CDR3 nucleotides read TGTGCCAGCGGTACAGGGGGGATTGAAAAACTGTTTTTT. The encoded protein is CASGTGGIEKLFF.

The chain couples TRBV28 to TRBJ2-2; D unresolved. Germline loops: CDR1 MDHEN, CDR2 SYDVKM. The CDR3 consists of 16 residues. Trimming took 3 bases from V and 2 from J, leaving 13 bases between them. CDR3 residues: CASSLDLPRNTGELFF. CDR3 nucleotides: TGTGCCAGCAGTTTGGACCTTCCGAGAAACACCGGGGAGCTGTTTTTT.

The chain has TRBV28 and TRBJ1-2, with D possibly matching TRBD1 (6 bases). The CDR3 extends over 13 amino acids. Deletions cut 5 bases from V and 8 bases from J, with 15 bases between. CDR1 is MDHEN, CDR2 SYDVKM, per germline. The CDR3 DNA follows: TGTGCCAGCAGTGCCGCGGGGGCGGAGGGCTACACCTTC. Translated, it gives CASSAAGAEGYTF.

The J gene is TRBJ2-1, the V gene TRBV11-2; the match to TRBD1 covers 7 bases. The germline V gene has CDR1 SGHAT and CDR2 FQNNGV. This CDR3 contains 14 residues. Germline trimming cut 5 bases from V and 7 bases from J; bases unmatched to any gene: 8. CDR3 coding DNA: TGTGCCAGCAGCCTACGACAGGGAAAGAATGAGCAGTTCTTC. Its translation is CASSLRQGKNEQFF.

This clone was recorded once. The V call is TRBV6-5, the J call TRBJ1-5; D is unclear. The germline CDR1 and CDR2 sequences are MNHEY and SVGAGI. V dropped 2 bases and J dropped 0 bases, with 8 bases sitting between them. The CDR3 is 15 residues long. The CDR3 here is CASSYRDNSNQPQHF. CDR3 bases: TGTGCCAGCAGTTACAGGGATAATAGCAATCAGCCCCAGCATTTT.

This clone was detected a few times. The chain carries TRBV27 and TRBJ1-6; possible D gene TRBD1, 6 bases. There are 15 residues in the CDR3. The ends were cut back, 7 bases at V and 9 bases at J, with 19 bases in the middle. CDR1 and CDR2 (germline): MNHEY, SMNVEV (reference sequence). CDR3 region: CASKIYSGGRSPLHF. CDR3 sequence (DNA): TGTGCCAGCAAGATCTACAGTGGGGGGCGTTCACCCCTCCACTTT.

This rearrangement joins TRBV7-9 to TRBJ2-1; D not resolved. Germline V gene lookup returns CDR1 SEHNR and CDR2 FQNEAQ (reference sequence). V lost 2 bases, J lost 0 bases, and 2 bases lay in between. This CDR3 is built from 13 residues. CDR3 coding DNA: TGTGCCAGCAGCTTAATCTCCTACAATGAGCAGTTCTTC. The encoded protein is CASSLISYNEQFF.

The CDR3 DNA reads TGTGCCAGTAGTATCGGGACAGGGGTTGCCTATGGCTACACCTTC. Translation: CASSIGTGVAYGYTF. The chain carries TRBV19 and TRBJ1-2, with 10 bases aligning to TRBD1. The CDR3 extends over 15 amino acids. CDR1 and CDR2 from the germline V gene are LNHDA and SQIVND (reference sequence). Trimming removed 3 bases from V and 4 bases from J; junction bases left unmatched: 5.

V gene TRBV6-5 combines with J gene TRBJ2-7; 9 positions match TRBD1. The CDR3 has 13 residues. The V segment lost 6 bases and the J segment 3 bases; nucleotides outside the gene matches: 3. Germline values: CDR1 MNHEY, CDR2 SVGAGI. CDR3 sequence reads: CASRTGQGYEQYF. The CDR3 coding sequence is TGTGCCAGCAGAACGGGACAGGGCTACGAGCAGTACTTC.

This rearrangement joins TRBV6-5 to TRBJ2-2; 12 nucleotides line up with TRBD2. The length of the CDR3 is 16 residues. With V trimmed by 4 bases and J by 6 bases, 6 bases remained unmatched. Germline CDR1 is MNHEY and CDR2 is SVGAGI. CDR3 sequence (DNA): TGTGCCAGCAGTTTCCTAGCGGGGGGGCTGGCCGGGGAGCTGTTTTTT. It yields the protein CASSFLAGGLAGELFF.

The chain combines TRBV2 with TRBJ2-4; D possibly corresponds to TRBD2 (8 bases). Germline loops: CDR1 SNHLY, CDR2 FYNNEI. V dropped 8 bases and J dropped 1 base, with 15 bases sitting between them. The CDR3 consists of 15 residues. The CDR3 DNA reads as TGTGCCAGCCACCGGGGGGGACAGGCCAAAAACATTCAGTACTTC. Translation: CASHRGGQAKNIQYF.

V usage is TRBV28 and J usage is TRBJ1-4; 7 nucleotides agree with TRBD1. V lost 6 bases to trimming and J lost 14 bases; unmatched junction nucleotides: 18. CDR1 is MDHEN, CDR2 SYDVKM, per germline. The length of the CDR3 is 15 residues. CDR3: CASRDPGQSRGWLFF. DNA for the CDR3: TGTGCCAGCAGGGATCCGGGACAGTCGAGGGGATGGCTGTTTTTT.

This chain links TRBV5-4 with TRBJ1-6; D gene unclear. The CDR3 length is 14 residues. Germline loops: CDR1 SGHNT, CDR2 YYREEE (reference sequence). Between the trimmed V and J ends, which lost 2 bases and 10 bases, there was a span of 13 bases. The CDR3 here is CASSFSSEGSPLHF. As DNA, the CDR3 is TGTGCCAGCAGCTTCTCGTCCGAAGGGTCACCCCTCCACTTT.

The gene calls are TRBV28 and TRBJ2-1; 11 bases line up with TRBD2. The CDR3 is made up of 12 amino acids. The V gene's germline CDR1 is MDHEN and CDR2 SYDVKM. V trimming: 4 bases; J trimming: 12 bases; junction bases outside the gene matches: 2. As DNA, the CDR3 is TGTGCCAGCAGTTATAGCGGGAGGGGGCAGTTCTTC. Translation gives CASSYSGRGQFF.

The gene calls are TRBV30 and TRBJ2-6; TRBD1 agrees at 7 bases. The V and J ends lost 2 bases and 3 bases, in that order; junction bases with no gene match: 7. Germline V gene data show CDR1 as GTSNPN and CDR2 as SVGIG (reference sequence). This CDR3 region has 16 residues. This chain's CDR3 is CAWSMTGSVGANVLTF. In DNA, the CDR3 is TGTGCCTGGAGTATGACAGGGAGCGTTGGGGCCAACGTCCTGACTTTC.

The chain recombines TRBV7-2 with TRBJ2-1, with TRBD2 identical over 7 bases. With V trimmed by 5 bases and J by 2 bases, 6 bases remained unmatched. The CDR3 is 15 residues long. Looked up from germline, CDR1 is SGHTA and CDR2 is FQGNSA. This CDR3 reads CASSPGLGPYNEQFF. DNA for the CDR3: TGTGCCAGCAGCCCCGGACTAGGCCCCTACAATGAGCAGTTCTTC.

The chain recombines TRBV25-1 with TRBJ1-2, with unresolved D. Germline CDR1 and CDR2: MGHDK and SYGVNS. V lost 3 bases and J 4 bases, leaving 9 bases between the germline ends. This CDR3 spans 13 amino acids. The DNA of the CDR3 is TGTGCCAGCAGTGATCTGGACGGCTATGGCTACACCTTC. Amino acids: CASSDLDGYGYTF.

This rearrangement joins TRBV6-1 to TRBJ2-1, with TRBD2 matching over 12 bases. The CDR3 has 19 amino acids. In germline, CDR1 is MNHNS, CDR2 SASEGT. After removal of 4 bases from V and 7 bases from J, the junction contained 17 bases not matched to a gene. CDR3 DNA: TGTGCCAGCAGTGCGGGACTAGCGGGCGCGCGCCGTCGGGCGAATGAGCAGTTCTTC. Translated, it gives CASSAGLAGARRRANEQFF.